This T cell receptor beta chain stems from a study of blood T cell repertoires in COVID-19. Study summary: Donors in the United States, Italy and Spain gave samples during acute or convalescent COVID-19. PBMCs, B-cell-depleted T cells, or T cells were the source of the cDNA or gDNA that made up the material.

In the source study's methods: Estimation of nucleated cell counts was performed using reference gene primer amplification. TCRdb keeps only in-frame clones here, not all; method: immunoSEQ multiplex PCR. The V and J calls and the clone size are those of that table, but D and trimming were determined from the DNA. The sample has 150,000 to 180,000 clones; roughly nine tenths are singletons. The germline V gene encodes CDR1 SGHRS and CDR2 YFSETQ. The germline V and J ends were trimmed by 0 bases and 4 bases, with 11 bases remaining between them. The CDR3 is made up of 14 amino acids. Material for sequencing was peripheral blood. The receptor comes from a man aged 50-59 years with acute or convalescent COVID-19. The chain combines TRBV5-1 with TRBJ2-7; D is possibly TRBD1 (6 bases). CDR3 in amino acids: CASSLGDKMYEQYF. Here the CDR3 DNA reads TGCGCCAGCAGCTTGGGGGACAAGATGTACGAGCAGTACTTC.